These T cell receptor beta chains were read from a single sample in a study of T cell repertoires in cytomegalovirus infection. TCRdb redid the calling of the reads with MiXCR, one entry per CDR3 protein. The repertoire holds about 260,000 distinct CDR3 sequences, with roughly 15% as singletons. What was sequenced was PBMCs. The origin of the receptors is a human donor in good health (CMV status not recorded). Some clones in this sample may be carry-over from other donors' samples. The CDR3 runs from the conserved cysteine through the conserved F or W. Not every row has a clone size; where given, it reads once, few, many or a size class.

>many|TRBV19
CASKGLAGAAGPNEQFF
>.|TRBV20-1
CSARTSGIREQYF
>few|TRBV28
CASGTLTYEQYF
>many|TRBV6-5
CASSYPRGGANEQFF
>few|TRBV12-3/TRBV12-4
CASSLGGSKNIQYF
>.|TRBV11-2
CASSLDRLNTEAFF
>few|TRBV27
CASTSGTGQFF
>few|TRBV20-1
CSARDREGVVAYEQYF
>many|TRBV27
CASSSGGTEAFF
>few|TRBV20-1
CSARELAGAYEQYF
>many|TRBV20-1
CSASHGSFTDTQYF
>.|TRBV20-1
CSARPETGGNQPQHF
>many|TRBV7-8
CASSLPIYSGNTIYF
>.|TRBV29-1
CSVALLVSYEQYF
>many|TRBV28
CASSIRVLSSPLHF
>few|TRBV29-1
CSAIGDSSYEQYF
>.|TRBV12-3/TRBV12-4
CASRMGSYEQYF
>.|TRBV7-9
CASSSPGARNEQFF
>many|TRBV11-2
CASSLDQVPGELFF
>few|TRBV27
CASSLEPGNTEAFF
>few|TRBV25-1
CASTQPGRGWQYF
>.|TRBV18
CASSLDPPPHEQYF
>many|TRBV7-2
CASSWKGRAGEQYF
>few|TRBV5-1
CASTSGLATNNEQFF
>.|TRBV4-3
CASSQKVGTSSTGELFF
>many|TRBV20-1
CSARASTGELFF
>few|TRBV29-1
CSVYHEKLFF
>few|TRBV7-2
CASSLDSGGLYEQYF
>.|TRBV6-5
CASSYLGGGEQFF
>few|TRBV25-1
CASSGTLLGTEAFF
>.|TRBV20-1
CSARDVGATNEKLFF
>many|TRBV12-3/TRBV12-4
CASTNKIGQGSEQFF
>few|TRBV19
CASSLDQLVAEAFF
>once|TRBV20-1
CSAHRVGSPLHF
>.|TRBV6-2/TRBV6-3
CASSYNGGYYNEQFF
>.|TRBV29-1
CSGAGPMDAFF
>few|TRBV14
CASSQDRFREKLFF
>.|TRBV14
CASSQGRGGSQETQYF
>.|TRBV7-3
CASSPTGRENTEAFF
>many|TRBV7-2
CASSLTETYEQYF
>.|TRBV5-1
CASSFRSSSYEQYF
>.|TRBV5-6
CASSLRGTLNTEAFF
>.|TRBV20-1
CSARAGTGGRYEQYF
>many|TRBV6-1
CASTDRGQTEAFF
>many|TRBV5-1
CASSSRQGLTGELFF
>.|TRBV27
CASSSRGAGGANVLTF
>few|TRBV27
CASSPRTGGSEKLFF
>once|TRBV29-1
CSVQAGVTNEQFF
>few|TRBV5-1
CASSKRGDSYEQYF
>few|TRBV5-6
CASSLANENTEAFF
>.|TRBV19
CASSIRGARVDEQYF
>few|TRBV6-2/TRBV6-3
CASSYLGGPQETQYF
>few|TRBV6-5
CASSYRTGNQPQHF
>.|TRBV2
CASRLSGVYNEQFF